This T cell receptor beta chain came from a study of blood T cells in healthy people across ages. In terms of origin and age, donors were healthy Caucasian individuals from Russia aged roughly 6 to 95. In each sample, at least 6 million PBMCs were isolated. Notes on this clonotype: What it binds is not known.

J gave up 5 bases and V 4 bases, and 9 bases lay outside the gene matches. CDR1 and CDR2 from the germline V gene are MNHEY and SVGAGI. This CDR3 has 16 amino acids. A second PCR, run for roughly 7 to 12 cycles, used a sample-barcoded 5' primer plus a J-beta primer mix. Using its own MiXCR run on the 5' RACE reads, TCRdb lists one record per CDR3 protein. The sample consists of approximately 1.5 million distinct CDR3 sequences, about 35% of them appearing once. Whole-study findings and limits: It was held that the diversity estimates obtained from one million T cells were underestimates.

V and J are TRBV6-5 and TRBJ2-3; 10 bases map to TRBD1. The sequenced material came from blood. The clonotype comes from a woman in her 30s in good health. The CDR3 DNA sequence: TGTGCCAGCAGTTTTTCCCGACAGGGGGCCAAAGATACGCAGTATTTT. Amino acids: CASSFSRQGAKDTQYF.